Listed below are T cell receptor beta chains from one sample, sequenced in a study of response to subunit inactivated influenza vaccine. TCRdb recomputed calls from the RT-PCR reads with MiXCR, one row per CDR3 protein. The sample lists around 520,000 distinct CDR3 sequences; over 25% were seen once. The sample in question was CD4+ T cells sorted from PBMCs, obtained more than 4 days after vaccination. Receptors originate from a man aged 45-65 years who received an inactivated influenza vaccine. Each CDR3 is given with its conserved first and last residue. A D gene is named only where the DNA matches it firmly. The size field is filled for only some rows; it gives once, few, many or a size class.

clone_size: .
j_call: TRBJ2-3
v_call: TRBV9
d_call: .
cdr3_aa: CASSVKGGDTQYF
cdr3_nt: TGTGCCAGCAGCGTGAAGGGGGGAGATACGCAGTATTTT

clone_size: .
j_call: TRBJ2-1
v_call: TRBV20-1
d_call: TRBD1
cdr3_aa: CSARDFGTGGSQQFF
cdr3_nt: TGCAGTGCTAGAGATTTCGGGACAGGCGGCAGTCAGCAGTTCTTC

clone_size: .
j_call: TRBJ2-1
v_call: TRBV7-9
d_call: TRBD2
cdr3_aa: CASSLVVSGGYNEQFF
cdr3_nt: TGTGCCAGCAGCTTAGTTGTTAGCGGGGGGTACAATGAGCAGTTCTTC

clone_size: .
j_call: TRBJ2-1
v_call: TRBV5-8
d_call: .
cdr3_aa: CASSLGGLLGGNEQFF
cdr3_nt: TGTGCCAGCAGCTTGGGTGGATTATTGGGGGGAAATGAGCAGTTCTTC

clone_size: .
j_call: TRBJ2-1
v_call: TRBV29-1
d_call: TRBD1
cdr3_aa: CSVEAGGEAFWSYNEQFF
cdr3_nt: TGCAGCGTTGAGGCAGGGGGCGAGGCTTTTTGGTCCTACAATGAGCAGTTCTTC

clone_size: .
j_call: TRBJ2-5
v_call: TRBV20-1
d_call: TRBD2
cdr3_aa: CSASLLIAGLAIETQYF
cdr3_nt: TGCAGTGCTAGCTTGCTTATTGCGGGACTAGCGATTGAGACCCAGTACTTC

clone_size: many
j_call: TRBJ2-3
v_call: TRBV5-1
d_call: .
cdr3_aa: CASSLMSGVTDTQYF
cdr3_nt: TGCGCCAGCAGCTTGATGTCGGGAGTCACAGATACGCAGTATTTT

clone_size: .
j_call: TRBJ2-7
v_call: TRBV12-3/TRBV12-4
d_call: .
cdr3_aa: CASSSQQDYEQYF
cdr3_nt: TGTGCCAGCAGTTCCCAACAGGATTACGAGCAGTACTTC

clone_size: few
j_call: TRBJ2-1
v_call: TRBV29-1
d_call: TRBD2
cdr3_aa: CSERLAGGTDEQFF
cdr3_nt: TGCAGCGAGAGACTAGCGGGAGGTACCGATGAGCAGTTCTTC

clone_size: .
j_call: TRBJ2-3
v_call: TRBV20-1
d_call: TRBD2
cdr3_aa: CSATGEAGAEDTQYF
cdr3_nt: TGCAGTGCTACAGGCGAAGCGGGAGCGGAAGATACGCAGTATTTT

clone_size: .
j_call: TRBJ2-7
v_call: TRBV20-1
d_call: .
cdr3_aa: CSASRGPEQYF
cdr3_nt: TGCAGTGCTAGCAGGGGCCCCGAGCAGTACTTC

clone_size: .
j_call: TRBJ1-1
v_call: TRBV18
d_call: TRBD1
cdr3_aa: CASSPNGTAPEAFF
cdr3_nt: TGTGCCAGCTCACCAAACGGGACAGCCCCTGAAGCTTTCTTT

clone_size: .
j_call: TRBJ2-5
v_call: TRBV7-3
d_call: .
cdr3_aa: CASSLNIRTDKYF
cdr3_nt: TGTGCCAGCAGCTTAAACATACGGACTGATAAGTACTTC